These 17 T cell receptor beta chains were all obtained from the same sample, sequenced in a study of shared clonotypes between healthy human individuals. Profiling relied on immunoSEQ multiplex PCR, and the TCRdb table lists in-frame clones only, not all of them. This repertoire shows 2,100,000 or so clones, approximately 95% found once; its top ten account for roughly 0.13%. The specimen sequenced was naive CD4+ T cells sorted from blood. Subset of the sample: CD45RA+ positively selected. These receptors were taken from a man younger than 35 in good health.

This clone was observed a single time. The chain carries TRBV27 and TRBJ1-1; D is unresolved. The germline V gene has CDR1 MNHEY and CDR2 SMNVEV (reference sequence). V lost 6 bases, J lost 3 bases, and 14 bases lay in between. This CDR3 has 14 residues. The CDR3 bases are TGTGCCAGCAGCGACCACGCCGGGGACACTGAAGCTTTCTTT. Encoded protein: CASSDHAGDTEAFF.

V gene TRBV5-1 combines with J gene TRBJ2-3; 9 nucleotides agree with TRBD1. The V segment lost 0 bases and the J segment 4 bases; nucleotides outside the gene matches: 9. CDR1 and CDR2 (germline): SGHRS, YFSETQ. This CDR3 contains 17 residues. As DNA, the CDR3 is TGCGCCAGCAGCTTGGGTACGGGACAGGGTTTTTCAGATACGCAGTATTTT. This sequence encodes CASSLGTGQGFSDTQYF.

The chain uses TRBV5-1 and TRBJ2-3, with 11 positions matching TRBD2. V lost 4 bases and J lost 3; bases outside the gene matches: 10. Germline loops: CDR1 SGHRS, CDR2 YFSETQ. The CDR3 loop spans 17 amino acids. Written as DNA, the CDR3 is TGCGCCAGCAGCGCACGGACGGGACTAGCGGATACAGATACGCAGTATTTT. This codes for CASSARTGLADTDTQYF.

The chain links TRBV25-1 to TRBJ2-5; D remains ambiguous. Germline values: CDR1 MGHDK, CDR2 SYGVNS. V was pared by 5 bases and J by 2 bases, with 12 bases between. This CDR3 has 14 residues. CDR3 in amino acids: CASSKASTQETQYF. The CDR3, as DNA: TGTGCCAGCAGTAAAGCCAGTACTCAAGAGACCCAGTACTTC.

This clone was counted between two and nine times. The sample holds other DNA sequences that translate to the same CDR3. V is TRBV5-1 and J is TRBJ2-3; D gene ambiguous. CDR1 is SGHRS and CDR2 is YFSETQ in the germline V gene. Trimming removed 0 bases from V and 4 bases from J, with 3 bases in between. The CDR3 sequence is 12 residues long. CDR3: CASSLGADTQYF. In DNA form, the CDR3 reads TGCGCCAGCAGCTTGGGGGCAGATACGCAGTATTTT.

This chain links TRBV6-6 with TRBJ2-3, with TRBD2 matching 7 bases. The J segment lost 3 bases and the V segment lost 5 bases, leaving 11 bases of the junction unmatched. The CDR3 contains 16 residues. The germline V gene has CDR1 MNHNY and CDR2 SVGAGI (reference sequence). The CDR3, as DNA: TGTGCCAGCAGTACCGGTTGGGCGGGAGAGACAGATACGCAGTATTTT. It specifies CASSTGWAGETDTQYF.

The DNA for the CDR3 is TGTGCCATCAGTGGGACAGAAAATGAAAAACTGTTTTTT. It translates to CAISGTENEKLFF. This chain links TRBV10-3 with TRBJ1-4; D perhaps matches TRBD1 (6 bases). Germline V gene lookup returns CDR1 ENHRY and CDR2 SYGVKD. This CDR3 has 13 amino acids. V lost 4 bases, J lost 5 bases, and 8 bases lay in between.

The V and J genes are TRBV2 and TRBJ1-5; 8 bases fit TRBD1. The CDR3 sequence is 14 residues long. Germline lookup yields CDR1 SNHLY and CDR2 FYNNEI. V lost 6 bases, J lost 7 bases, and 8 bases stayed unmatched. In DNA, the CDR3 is TGTGCCAGCAGAGAGACAGGGGTGGGACAGCCCCAGCATTTT. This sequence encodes CASRETGVGQPQHF.

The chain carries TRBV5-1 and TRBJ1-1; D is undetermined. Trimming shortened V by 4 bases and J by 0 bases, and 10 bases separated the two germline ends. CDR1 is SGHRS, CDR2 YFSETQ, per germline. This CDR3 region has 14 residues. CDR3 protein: CASSAPSLNTEAFF. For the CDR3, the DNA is TGCGCCAGCAGCGCGCCGTCCTTGAACACTGAAGCTTTCTTT.

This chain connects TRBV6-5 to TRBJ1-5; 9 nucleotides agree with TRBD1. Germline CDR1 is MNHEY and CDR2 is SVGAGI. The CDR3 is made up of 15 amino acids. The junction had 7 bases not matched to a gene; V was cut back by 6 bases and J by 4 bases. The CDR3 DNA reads TGTGCCAGCAGGGAGGGACAGGGAAGGAATCAGCCCCAGCATTTT. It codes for CASREGQGRNQPQHF.

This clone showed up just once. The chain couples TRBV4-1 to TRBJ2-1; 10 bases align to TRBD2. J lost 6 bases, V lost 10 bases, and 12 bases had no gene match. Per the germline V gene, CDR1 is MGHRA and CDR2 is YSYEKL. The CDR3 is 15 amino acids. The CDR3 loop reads CAISVGASGSNEQFF. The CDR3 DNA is TGCGCCATTTCGGTTGGCGCTAGCGGGAGCAATGAGCAGTTCTTC.

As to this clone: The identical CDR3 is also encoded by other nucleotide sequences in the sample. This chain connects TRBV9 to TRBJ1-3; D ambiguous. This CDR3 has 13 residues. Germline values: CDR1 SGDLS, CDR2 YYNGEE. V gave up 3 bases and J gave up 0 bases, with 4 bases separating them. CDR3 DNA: TGTGCCAGCAGCGCAGTCTCTGGAAACACCATATATTTT. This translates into CASSAVSGNTIYF.

In DNA form, the CDR3 reads TGTGCCAGCAGCTTGGTTGCTCAGCCCCAGCATTTT. As protein: CASSLVAQPQHF. V is TRBV5-8 and J is TRBJ1-5, with D unclear. Trimming pared 0 bases from V and 6 bases from J, leaving 4 bases between. Per the germline V gene, CDR1 is SGHTS and CDR2 is YDEGEE. The CDR3 is 12 amino acids.

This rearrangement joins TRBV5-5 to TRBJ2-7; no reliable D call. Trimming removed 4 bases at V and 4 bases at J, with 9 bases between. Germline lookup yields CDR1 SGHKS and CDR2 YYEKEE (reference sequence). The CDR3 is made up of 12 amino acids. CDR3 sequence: CASSRSEYEQYF. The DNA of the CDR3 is TGTGCCAGCAGCCGGAGCGAATACGAGCAGTACTTC.

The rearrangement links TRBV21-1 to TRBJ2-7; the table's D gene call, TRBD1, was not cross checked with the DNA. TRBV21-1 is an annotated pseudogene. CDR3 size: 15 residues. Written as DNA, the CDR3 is TGTGCCAGCAGCGGCCGTAGACAAATGGTCTACGAGCAGTACTTC. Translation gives CASSGRRQMVYEQYF.

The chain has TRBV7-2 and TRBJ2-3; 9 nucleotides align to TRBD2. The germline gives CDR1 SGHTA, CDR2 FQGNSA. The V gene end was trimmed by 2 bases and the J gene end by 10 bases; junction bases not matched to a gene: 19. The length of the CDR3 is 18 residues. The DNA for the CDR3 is TGTGCCAGCAGCTTACTTAGGTCGACTAGCGGAGGGTCCTTCCCGCAGTATTTT. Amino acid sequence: CASSLLRSTSGGSFPQYF.

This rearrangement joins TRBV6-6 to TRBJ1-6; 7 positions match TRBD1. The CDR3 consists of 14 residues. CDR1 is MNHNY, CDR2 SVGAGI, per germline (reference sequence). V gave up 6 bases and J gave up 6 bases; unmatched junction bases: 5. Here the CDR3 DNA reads TGTGCCAGCAGGTCACAGGGGTTTAATTCACCCCTCCACTTT. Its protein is CASRSQGFNSPLHF.